One and the same sample provided the 23 T cell receptor beta chains below, sequenced in a study of spatial heterogeneity in lung cancer. What these receptors recognize is not known. TCRdb reprocessed the 5' RACE reads with MiXCR, giving one entry per CDR3 protein. The sample contains approximately 5,000 distinct CDR3 sequences, roughly 29% of which appear only once. Study-wide findings and caveats: In tumors, expanded intratumoral alpha and beta TCR counts tracked mutation counts.

Time point noted: sample taken at primary tumor resection. The sample here was lung tumor tissue, taken at surgery. These receptors were taken from a female donor with early-stage non-small cell lung cancer.

V and J are TRBV28 and TRBJ2-1; no firm D call. The CDR3 spans 14 residues. V lost 8 bases and J lost 1, with 12 bases in between. Per the germline V gene, CDR1 is MDHEN and CDR2 is SYDVKM. The CDR3, as DNA: TGTGCCAGCCTAAAAACGTCTTCCTACAATGAGCAGTTCTTC. Its protein is CASLKTSSYNEQFF.

This clonotype is judged medium-sized. The J gene is TRBJ1-2, the V gene TRBV27; D remains ambiguous. Per germline, CDR1 MNHEY and CDR2 SMNVEV (reference sequence). The V gene lost 9 bases and the J gene lost 6 bases, with 20 bases spanning the gap. The CDR3 is 14 residues long. The CDR3 here is CASQSKMGLHGYTF. DNA of the CDR3: TGTGCCAGTCAGTCGAAGATGGGTCTCCATGGCTACACCTTC.

This clonotype was found many times. The chain joins TRBV11-2 to TRBJ2-7; D unresolved. V lost 1 base and J lost 3, with 13 bases in between. The germline CDR1 and CDR2 sequences are SGHAT and FQNNGV. The CDR3 loop spans 15 amino acids. The CDR3 DNA sequence: TGTGCCAGCAGCTTAGGGACCCCCTCCATCTACGAGCAGTACTTC. Amino acid sequence: CASSLGTPSIYEQYF.

This clonotype is medium-sized in the sample. This chain joins TRBV11-2 and TRBJ2-3; the D is unclear. V shed 1 base and J shed 0 bases, with 11 bases lying between them. CDR1 SGHAT and CDR2 FQNNGV come from the germline V gene. This CDR3 has 16 amino acids. The CDR3 bases are TGTGCCAGCAGCTTAGGGGCACACACGAGCACAGATACGCAGTATTTT. Amino acid sequence: CASSLGAHTSTDTQYF.

This clonotype appeared a few times. CDR3 DNA: TGTGCCAGCTCCCGGGGGGGTCCCTACAATGAGCAGTTCTTC. Translation: CASSRGGPYNEQFF. This chain uses TRBV6-4 with TRBJ2-1, with 8 bases that match TRBD2. After removal of 8 bases from V and 2 bases from J, the junction contained 5 bases not matched to a gene. Germline CDR1 reads MRHNA; CDR2 reads SNTAGT. This CDR3 is built from 14 residues.

The chain is built from TRBV6-2 or TRBV6-3 and TRBJ2-1; 8 nucleotides line up with TRBD2. This CDR3 contains 15 residues. Germline V CDR1 and CDR2: MNHEY, SVGEGT. Trimming took 6 bases from V and 0 from J; bases not matched to a gene: 4. The CDR3 nucleotides are TGTGCCAGCAGCCCCAGCGGGAGCTCCTACAATGAGCAGTTCTTC. Translating gives CASSPSGSSYNEQFF.

This clonotype showed up many times. This chain connects TRBV5-1 to TRBJ2-7; no definite D call. The CDR3 loop spans 12 amino acids. Germline lookup yields CDR1 SGHRS and CDR2 YFSETQ. The V end lost 0 bases, the J end lost 5 bases, and 6 bases lay between the germline ends. CDR3: CASSLEGHEQYF. In DNA, the CDR3 is TGCGCCAGCAGCTTGGAGGGCCACGAGCAGTACTTC.

The chain employs TRBV28 and TRBJ2-1; the match to TRBD2 covers 7 bases. The CDR3 has 16 amino acids. The junction had 8 bases not matched to a gene; V was cut back by 5 bases and J by 1 base. Germline V gives CDR1 MDHEN, CDR2 SYDVKM. Here the CDR3 reads CASSLAGDPSYNEQFF. The CDR3 DNA reads as TGTGCCAGCAGTCTCGCGGGGGACCCGTCCTACAATGAGCAGTTCTTC.

This clonotype was detected many times. The rearrangement links TRBV7-9 to TRBJ2-2; D gene unclear. This CDR3 is 12 amino acids long. Deletions cut 5 bases from V and 4 bases from J, with 5 bases between. Germline CDR1 and CDR2: SEHNR and FQNEAQ (reference sequence). CDR3 nucleotide sequence: TGTGCCAGCAGCCAACGCACCGGGGAGCTGTTTTTT. Protein: CASSQRTGELFF.

By its share, this clonotype is medium-sized (0.01 to 0.1%). This chain joins TRBV10-3 and TRBJ2-3, with 8 bases matching TRBD2. Germline V gives CDR1 ENHRY, CDR2 SYGVKD. The CDR3 totals 13 residues. The junction had 8 bases not matched to a gene; V was cut back by 11 bases and J by 4 bases. The CDR3 reads CAFAGGLADTQYF. Here the CDR3 DNA reads TGTGCCTTCGCGGGGGGTTTGGCAGATACGCAGTATTTT.

This clonotype appeared a few times. CDR3 coding DNA: TGTGCCAGCAGCCCGGAGTCCAACACTGAAGCTTTCTTT. Its protein product is CASSPESNTEAFF. V is TRBV7-8 and J is TRBJ1-1; D is uncertain. Germline values: CDR1 SGHVS, CDR2 FQNEAQ. Trimming shortened V by 5 bases and J by 2 bases, and 9 bases separated the two germline ends. The CDR3 spans 13 residues.

The rearrangement uses TRBV24-1 and TRBJ2-1; D remains ambiguous. Trimming removed 3 bases from V and 9 bases from J, with 11 bases in between. CDR3 length equals 13 residues. The germline gives CDR1 KGHDR, CDR2 SFDVKD. CDR3 in DNA: TGTGCCACCAGTGATCCACTGTTCTCTGAGCAGTTCTTC. It is translated as CATSDPLFSEQFF.

In its sample, this clonotype is medium-sized. This chain connects TRBV15 to TRBJ2-3, with 16 bases matching TRBD2. The CDR3 length is 21 residues. The J segment lost 2 bases and the V segment lost 1 base, leaving 12 bases of the junction unmatched. Germline-derived CDR1 and CDR2 are LNHNV and YYDKDF (reference sequence). For the CDR3, the DNA is TGTGCCACCAGCAGAGCGAGAGGGACTAGCGGGGGGGCAGGGTTCACAGATACGCAGTATTTT. Translated: CATSRARGTSGGAGFTDTQYF.

V and J are TRBV20-1 and TRBJ2-1, with D perhaps assigned TRBD1 or TRBD2 (6 bases each). Germline values: CDR1 DFQATT, CDR2 SNEGSKA (reference sequence). The V gene lost 4 bases and the J gene lost 3 bases, with 19 bases spanning the gap. The CDR3 is 16 amino acids. For the CDR3, the DNA is TGCAGTGCTATGCATCTCCCCGGGGGCGGCTACAATGAGCAGTTCTTC. Amino acid sequence: CSAMHLPGGGYNEQFF.

This chain uses TRBV9 with TRBJ2-6; D remains unclear. CDR3 length: 14 amino acids. Looked up from germline, CDR1 is SGDLS and CDR2 is YYNGEE. Deletions cut 3 bases from V and 0 bases from J, with 4 bases between. The CDR3 region is CASSEVSGANVLTF. The CDR3 DNA reads TGTGCCAGCAGCGAGGTCTCTGGGGCCAACGTCCTGACTTTC.

This clonotype ranks as medium-sized (0.01 to 0.1%). The chain joins TRBV2 to TRBJ2-3, with 7 bases matching TRBD2. V shed 6 bases, J shed 2 bases, and the junction held 8 bases outside the gene matches. The CDR3 loop spans 15 amino acids. Germline V gene lookup returns CDR1 SNHLY and CDR2 FYNNEI. The CDR3 coding sequence is TGTGCCAGCAGGATGGCTAGCGGATCCACAGATACGCAGTATTTT. Translating it yields CASRMASGSTDTQYF.

This clonotype is medium-sized. V gene TRBV20-1 combines with J gene TRBJ2-1; weak D call: TRBD1 (6 bases). The germline V gene encodes CDR1 DFQATT and CDR2 SNEGSKA (reference sequence). The CDR3 spans 14 residues. The V and J ends lost 1 base and 6 bases respectively, with 13 bases between them. The CDR3 region has the DNA TGCAGTGCTAGAGCCCAGGGGTCCCCCAATGAGCAGTTCTTC. Encoded protein: CSARAQGSPNEQFF.

This rearrangement joins TRBV29-1 to TRBJ2-5; 7 positions match TRBD2. Unmatched junction bases numbered 3, after V lost 5 bases and J lost 3 bases. CDR1 and CDR2 (germline): SQVTM, ANQGSEA. The CDR3 is made up of 12 amino acids. CDR3 sequence reads: CSVSGNEETQYF. CDR3 in DNA: TGCAGCGTTAGCGGGAACGAAGAGACCCAGTACTTC. Combining the CDR3 with reference TRBV29-1 and TRBJ2-5 gives the whole variable domain SAVISQKPSRDICQRGTSLTIQCQVDSQVTMMFWYRQQPGQSLTLIATANQGSEATYESGFVIDKFPISRPNLTFSTLTVSNMSPEDSSIYLCSVSGNEETQYFGPGTRLLVL.

The chain joins TRBV28 to TRBJ2-2; TRBD1 is a possible D gene (6 bases). V lost 4 bases and J 4 bases, leaving 13 bases between the germline ends. Germline values: CDR1 MDHEN, CDR2 SYDVKM. The CDR3 sequence is 15 residues long. The DNA for the CDR3 is TGTGCCAGCAGTTCCTCTACAGGGTTCACCGGGGAGCTGTTTTTT. Amino acids: CASSSSTGFTGELFF.

This sequence joins TRBV7-2 and TRBJ2-5; a weak D match, TRBD1 (7 bases). This CDR3 comprises 15 residues. V was pared by 1 base and J by 4 bases, with 13 bases between. Germline CDR1 SGHTA, CDR2 FQGNSA. CDR3 DNA: TGTGCCAGCAGCTTAGGCTCAGGGGGGAGAGAGACCCAGTACTTC. Its protein is CASSLGSGGRETQYF.

Judged by abundance, this clonotype is medium-sized. The V and J genes are TRBV6-5 and TRBJ1-2; D gene unclear. Trimming removed 6 bases at V and 4 bases at J, with 12 bases between. The CDR3 runs to 13 residues. Germline-derived CDR1 and CDR2 are MNHEY and SVGAGI. CDR3 loop: CASRPGHSYGYTF. In nucleotides, the CDR3 is TGTGCCAGCAGGCCCGGCCATAGCTATGGCTACACCTTC.

Comments on this clonotype: Germline is not matched at one junction end, which may reflect a read error. This chain connects TRBV6-1 to TRBJ2-4; no firm D call. This CDR3 spans 11 amino acids. Germline values: CDR1 MNHNS, CDR2 SASEGT. The CDR3 region has the DNA TGTGCCAGCAGTGATACGTGGCGTCTAATCTTC. Amino acids: CASSDTWRLIF.

This clonotype is medium-sized in the sample. This chain connects TRBV7-3 to TRBJ2-3; TRBD2 matches at 10 bases. Germline CDR1 and CDR2: SGHTA and FQGTGA. J lost 3 bases, V lost 3 bases, and 6 bases had no gene match. There are 16 residues in the CDR3. The CDR3 DNA reads TGTGCCAGCAGCTTGATTAGCGGGGGGACAACAGATACGCAGTATTTT. Protein product: CASSLISGGTTDTQYF.